Following are 12 T cell receptor beta chains from one sample sequenced in a study of T cells after posttransplantation cyclophosphamide. The table came from immunoSEQ multiplex PCR; TCRdb's copy has only in-frame clones and leaves some out. The sample yields around 35,000 clones, without any singletons. Sequences were obtained from PBMCs. These receptors originate from a woman in her forties or fifties in good health and a related stem cell transplant donor.

This clone was counted at least ten times. The V call is TRBV29-1, the J call TRBJ1-1; a weak D match, TRBD1 (5 bases). V lost 5 bases and J 3 bases, leaving 19 bases between the germline ends. The germline V gene encodes CDR1 SQVTM and CDR2 ANQGSEA. This CDR3 contains 15 residues. The CDR3 here is CSVSQGVLGDTEAFF. Written as DNA, the CDR3 is TGCAGCGTTAGCCAGGGAGTACTGGGAGACACTGAAGCTTTCTTT.

This clone was observed at least ten times. The gene calls are TRBV19 and TRBJ2-7; 14 bases align to TRBD2. CDR1 and CDR2 (germline): LNHDA, SQIVND (reference sequence). Trimming cost V 3 bases and J 5 bases; bases outside gene matches: 0. The CDR3 totals 14 residues. The CDR3, as DNA: TGTGCCAGTAGTATGGGACTAGCGGGAGACGAGCAGTACTTC. It codes for CASSMGLAGDEQYF. Complete variable domain (other parts from reference TRBV19 and TRBJ2-7): DGGITQSPKYLFRKEGQNVTLSCEQNLNHDAMYWYRQDPGQGLRLIYYSQIVNDFQKGDIAEGYSVSREKKESFPLTVTSAQKNPTAFYLCASSMGLAGDEQYFGPGTRLTVT.

This clone was seen more than once but under ten times. CDR3 protein: CASSLRGLGSYEQYF. DNA for the CDR3: TGTGCCAGCTCCTTGAGGGGACTGGGCTCCTACGAGCAGTACTTC. The gene calls are TRBV7-2 and TRBJ2-7; perhaps TRBD2 as D (6 bases). Germline-derived CDR1 and CDR2 are SGHTA and FQGNSA. Trimming took off 8 bases at V and 0 bases at J, with 17 bases between the two ends. The CDR3 sequence is 15 residues long.

In this sample, this clone turned up many times. This rearrangement joins TRBV28 to TRBJ2-1, with no clear D. CDR1 MDHEN and CDR2 SYDVKM come from the germline V gene. V dropped 3 bases and J dropped 0 bases, with 3 bases sitting between them. The CDR3 is 13 amino acids. In DNA form, the CDR3 reads TGTGCCAGCAGTTTGGCCTCCTACAATGAGCAGTTCTTC. Encoded protein: CASSLASYNEQFF. Together with reference TRBV28 and TRBJ2-1, the CDR3 gives the full variable domain: DVKVTQSSRYLVKRTGEKVFLECVQDMDHENMFWYRQDPGLGLRLIYFSYDVKMKEKGDIPEGYSVSREKKERFSLILESASTNQTSMYLCASSLASYNEQFFGPGTRLTVL.

This clone was seen repeatedly, ten times or more. The chain recombines TRBV6-6 with TRBJ1-4, with D perhaps TRBD1 (6 bases). V lost 2 bases, J lost 3 bases, and 13 bases lay in between. The CDR3 extends over 16 amino acids. Germline loops: CDR1 MNHNY, CDR2 SVGAGI (reference sequence). The CDR3 is CASSYAGGLANEKLFF. The CDR3 bases are TGTGCCAGCAGTTACGCCGGGGGGCTGGCTAATGAAAAACTGTTTTTT.

This clone was counted at least ten times. The chain carries TRBV14 and TRBJ1-2, with D possibly matching TRBD1 (6 bases). Germline V gene sequence: CDR1 SGHDN, CDR2 FVKESK. Deletions cut 5 bases from V and 4 bases from J, with 20 bases between. There are 16 residues in the CDR3. CDR3 sequence reads: CASSDLARQGSYGYTF. DNA of the CDR3: TGTGCCAGCAGCGACCTGGCGAGGCAGGGGAGCTATGGCTACACCTTC.

This clone was found many times. The CDR3 nucleotides are TGTGCCAGCAGTTTCAGGAGACAGGATCAGTTCTTC. This codes for CASSFRRQDQFF. V is TRBV12-3 or TRBV12-4 and J is TRBJ2-1; possibly TRBD1 for D (6 bases). The CDR3 totals 12 residues. With 3 bases removed from V and 13 bases from J, the gap between germline ends came to 13 bases.

This clone was counted a few times. The chain recombines TRBV7-8 with TRBJ2-7; 7 bases match TRBD2. Trimming cost V 1 base and J 3 bases; bases outside gene matches: 6. This CDR3 contains 15 residues. The germline gives CDR1 SGHVS, CDR2 FQNEAQ. CDR3 region: CASSLEGGSGYEQYF. CDR3 sequence (DNA): TGTGCCAGCAGCTTAGAGGGCGGGAGTGGCTACGAGCAGTACTTC.

This clone was recorded at least ten times. This sequence joins TRBV5-1 and TRBJ2-2; 8 bases fit TRBD1. The CDR3 has 16 residues. With V trimmed by 3 bases and J by 3 bases, 7 bases remained unmatched. Looked up from germline, CDR1 is SGHRS and CDR2 is YFSETQ. DNA of the CDR3: TGCGCCAGCAGCTCTGGGACAGGTTCCTACACCGGGGAGCTGTTTTTT. It translates to CASSSGTGSYTGELFF. The whole variable domain, remainder taken from reference TRBV5-1 and TRBJ2-2, is KAGVTQTPRYLIKTRGQQVTLSCSPISGHRSVSWYQQTPGQGLQFLFEYFSETQRNKGNFPGRFSGRQFSNSRSEMNVSTLELGDSALYLCASSSGTGSYTGELFFGEGSRLTVL.

This clone was seen more than once but under ten times. This chain uses TRBV7-2 with TRBJ2-7; possibly TRBD1 for D (6 bases). The CDR3 length is 12 residues. The germline V gene encodes CDR1 SGHTA and CDR2 FQGNSA. Trimming pared 5 bases from V and 3 bases from J, leaving 8 bases between. Written as DNA, the CDR3 is TGTGCCAGCAGCGGGGACAACTACGAGCAGTACTTC. Encoded protein: CASSGDNYEQYF.

Ten or more counts support this clone. This rearrangement joins TRBV27 to TRBJ2-7, with D possibly matching TRBD1 (6 bases). Trimming left V 7 bases short and J 3 bases short, with 13 bases between. The CDR3 extends over 13 amino acids. The germline V gene encodes CDR1 MNHEY and CDR2 SMNVEV (reference sequence). The CDR3 protein is CASKGEQVYEQYF. Here the CDR3 DNA reads TGTGCCAGCAAGGGGGAGCAGGTCTACGAGCAGTACTTC.

This clone was observed many times. This chain connects TRBV28 to TRBJ2-7; TRBD1 matches at 7 bases. This CDR3 comprises 17 residues. V lost 3 bases to trimming and J lost 1 base; unmatched junction nucleotides: 12. Germline V gives CDR1 MDHEN, CDR2 SYDVKM. The CDR3 DNA reads as TGTGCCAGCAGTTTCACCCGAGACAGGGTGGGTTCCTACGAGCAGTACTTC. The encoded protein is CASSFTRDRVGSYEQYF.